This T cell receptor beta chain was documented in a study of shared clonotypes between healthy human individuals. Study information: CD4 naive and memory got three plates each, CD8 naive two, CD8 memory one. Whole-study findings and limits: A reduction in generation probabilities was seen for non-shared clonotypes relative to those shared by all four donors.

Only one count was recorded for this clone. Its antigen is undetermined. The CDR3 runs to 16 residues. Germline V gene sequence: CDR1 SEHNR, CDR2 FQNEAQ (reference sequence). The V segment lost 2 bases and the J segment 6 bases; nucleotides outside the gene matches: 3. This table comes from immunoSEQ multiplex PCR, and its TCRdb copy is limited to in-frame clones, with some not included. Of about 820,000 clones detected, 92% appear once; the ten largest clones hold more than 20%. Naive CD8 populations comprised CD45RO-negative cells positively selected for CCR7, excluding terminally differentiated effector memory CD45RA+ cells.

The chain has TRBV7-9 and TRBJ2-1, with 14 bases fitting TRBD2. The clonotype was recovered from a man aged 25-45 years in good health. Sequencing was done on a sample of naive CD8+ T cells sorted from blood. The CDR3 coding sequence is TGTGCCAGCAGCTTATCCGGGACTAGCGGGAGCAATGAGCAGTTCTTC. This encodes CASSLSGTSGSNEQFF.